Here is one TCR beta chain with its context. This specimen comes from a study of blood T cell repertoires in COVID-19. Across the whole study: Acute and convalescent COVID-19 samples came from the United States, Italy and Spain. T cells, B-cell-depleted T cells, or PBMCs provided the cDNA or gDNA that served as material.

J lost 0 bases, V lost 5 bases, and 5 bases had no gene match. This CDR3 region has 15 residues. Germline CDR1 is MRHNA and CDR2 is SNTAGT. Per the authors' pipeline: Reference gene primer amplification gave estimated nucleated cell counts. Libraries were prepared by immunoSEQ multiplex PCR; TCRdb keeps only in-frame clonotypes and omits some of them. V and J calls and clone size are given by that table; D and trimming were obtained from the DNA. This sample has about 170,000 clones, with about 87% found just once. The V call is TRBV6-4, the J call TRBJ2-7, with 9 positions matching TRBD2. This receptor was obtained from a man between 60 and 70 years old with acute or convalescent COVID-19. Sequences were obtained from peripheral blood. The chain's CDR3 is CASSRLAGASYEQYF. In DNA, the CDR3 is TGTGCCAGCAGTCGATTAGCGGGAGCCTCCTACGAGCAGTACTTC.